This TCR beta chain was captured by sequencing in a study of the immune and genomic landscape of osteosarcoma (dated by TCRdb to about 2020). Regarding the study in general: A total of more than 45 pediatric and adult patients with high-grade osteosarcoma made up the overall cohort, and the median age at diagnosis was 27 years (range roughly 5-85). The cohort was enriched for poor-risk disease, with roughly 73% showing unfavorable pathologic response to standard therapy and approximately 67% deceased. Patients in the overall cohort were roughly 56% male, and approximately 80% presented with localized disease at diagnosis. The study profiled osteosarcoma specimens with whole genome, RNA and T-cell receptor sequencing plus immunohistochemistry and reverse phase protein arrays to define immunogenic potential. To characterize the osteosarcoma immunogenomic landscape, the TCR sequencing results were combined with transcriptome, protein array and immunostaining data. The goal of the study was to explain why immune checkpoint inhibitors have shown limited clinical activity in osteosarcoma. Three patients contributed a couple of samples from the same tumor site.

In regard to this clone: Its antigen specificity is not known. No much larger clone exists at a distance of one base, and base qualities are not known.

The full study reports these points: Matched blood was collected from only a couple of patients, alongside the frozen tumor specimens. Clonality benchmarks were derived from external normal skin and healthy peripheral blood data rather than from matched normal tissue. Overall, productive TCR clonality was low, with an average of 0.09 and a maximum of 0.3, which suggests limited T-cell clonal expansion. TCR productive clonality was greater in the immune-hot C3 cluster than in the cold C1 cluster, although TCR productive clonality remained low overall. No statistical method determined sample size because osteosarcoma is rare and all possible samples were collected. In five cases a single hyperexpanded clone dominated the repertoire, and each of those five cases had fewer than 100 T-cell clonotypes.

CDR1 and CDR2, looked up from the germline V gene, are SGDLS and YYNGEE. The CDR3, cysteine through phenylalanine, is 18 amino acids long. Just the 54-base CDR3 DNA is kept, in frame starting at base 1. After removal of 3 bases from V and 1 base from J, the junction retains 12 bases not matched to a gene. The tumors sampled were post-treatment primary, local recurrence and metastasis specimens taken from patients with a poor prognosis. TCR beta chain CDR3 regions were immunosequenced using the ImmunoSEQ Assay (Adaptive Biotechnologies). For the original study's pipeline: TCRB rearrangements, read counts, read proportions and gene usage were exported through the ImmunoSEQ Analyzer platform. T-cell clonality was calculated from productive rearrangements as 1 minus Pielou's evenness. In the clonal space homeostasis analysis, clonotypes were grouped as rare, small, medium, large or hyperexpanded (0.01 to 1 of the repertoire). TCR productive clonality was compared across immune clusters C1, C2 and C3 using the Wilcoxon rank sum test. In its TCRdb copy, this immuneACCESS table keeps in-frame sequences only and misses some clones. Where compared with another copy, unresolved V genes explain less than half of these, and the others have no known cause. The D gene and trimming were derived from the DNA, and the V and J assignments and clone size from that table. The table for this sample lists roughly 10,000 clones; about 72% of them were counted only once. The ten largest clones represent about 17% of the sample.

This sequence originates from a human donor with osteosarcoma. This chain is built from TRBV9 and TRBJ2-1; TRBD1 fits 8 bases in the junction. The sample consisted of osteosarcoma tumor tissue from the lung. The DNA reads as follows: TGTGCCAGCAGCGCAGGGGGCGGGGCGGTAATTTCCTACAATGAGCAGTTCTTC. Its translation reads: CASSAGGGAVISYNEQFF.